This TCR beta chain was retrieved from a study of siplizumab effects on memory and regulatory T cells (dated by TCRdb to between 2017 and 2020). Turning to the overall study: The study examined how the anti-CD2 antibody siplizumab affects alloreactive T-cell subsets in allogeneic mixed lymphocyte reactions built from human PBMCs.

Sorted unstimulated T cells, along with proliferating T cells recovered from mixed lymphocyte reactions, underwent TCRbeta CDR3 sequencing. Fresh whole blood from 9 to 10 HLA-typed healthy donors served as the source for isolating PBMCs. Concerning this clone itself: No antigen is known for it. Per-base qualities were not stored, and no clone one base away is much larger.

Library construction relied on the immunoSEQ multiplex PCR assay. Roughly 10^5 TCR templates per sample were assayed on the deep sequencing platform. Genomic DNA extracted from sorted T cells was used for TCRbeta CDR3 sequencing. In the authors' own workflow: Clonal analysis of TCRbeta CDR3 data was done in the R programming language. Alloreactive CD4+ and CD8+ clones were defined by comparing unstimulated samples with post-reaction CFSE-low samples. Alloreactive CD4+ clones were assigned to regulatory or non-regulatory origin by matching sequences to sorted unstimulated Treg and non-Treg repertoires. TCRdb took this table from immuneACCESS and kept in-frame rearrangements with V and J called. Such tables lack part of the clones; where checked against another copy, unresolved V genes explain under half of the gap, and the rest is unexplained. V and J calls and clone size are as listed in that table; D and trimming were resolved from the DNA. A total of approximately 84,000 clones appear in this sample, about 95% of them only once. The ten largest clones represent around a sixth of the sample.

Study-wide conclusions, independent of this receptor: Roughly 75-97% of proliferating CD4+ or CD8+ clones could not be assigned a naive or memory phenotype. Among mappable alloreactive CD4+ clones, the Treg-derived fraction averaged around 69% with siplizumab versus roughly 29% in control reactions. No functional confirmation was obtained for the suppressive function of proliferating Tregs from siplizumab cultures. The cumulative frequency of alloreactive sequences traceable to unstimulated CD4+ memory T cells was significantly reduced by siplizumab. Sequences below about 10^-5 frequency were poorly captured, so only a minor fraction of alloreactive clones could be mapped to unstimulated subsets. Compared with memory T cells, unstimulated naive T cells appeared more diverse, and naive cells seemed to make a substantial contribution to the alloresponse.

From the cysteine through the phenylalanine, the CDR3 covers 16 amino acids. Only the CDR3 DNA stays, 48 bases, in frame from base 1. Based on the germline V gene, the CDR1 and CDR2 sequences are SGDLS and YYNGEE. V loses 0 bases, J loses 3 bases, and the germline ends lie 15 bases apart. Sequencing was carried out using CD8+ T cells sorted from blood. The sequence derives from a human donor in good health. Here the chain combines TRBV9 and TRBJ1-2; the D gene is perhaps TRBD1, on 6 matching bases. The CDR3: CASSVAGDPSDYGYTF. Read as DNA, the sequence is TGTGCCAGCAGCGTAGCAGGGGATCCCTCGGACTATGGCTACACCTTC.